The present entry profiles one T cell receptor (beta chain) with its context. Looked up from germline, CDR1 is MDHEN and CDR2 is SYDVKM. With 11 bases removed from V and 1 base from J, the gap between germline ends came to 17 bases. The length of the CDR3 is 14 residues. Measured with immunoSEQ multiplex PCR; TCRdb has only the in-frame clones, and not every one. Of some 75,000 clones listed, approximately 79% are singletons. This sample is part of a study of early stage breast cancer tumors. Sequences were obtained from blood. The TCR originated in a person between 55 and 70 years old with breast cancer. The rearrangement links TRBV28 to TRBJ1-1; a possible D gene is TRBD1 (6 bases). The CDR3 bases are TGTGCCGCCGGGGGCGGACAGCCGAACACTGAAGCTTTCTTT. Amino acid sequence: CAAGGGQPNTEAFF.